This T cell receptor (beta chain) appears in the sequencing data of a study of blood T cell repertoires in COVID-19. Across the study: Italy, Spain and the United States were the sources of the convalescent and acute COVID-19 samples. From T cells, B-cell-depleted T cells, or PBMCs came the material, which was cDNA or gDNA.

Per the study methods: Amplification with reference gene primers provided the estimates of nucleated cell counts. The method was immunoSEQ multiplex PCR; TCRdb's version includes in-frame clones alone and lacks a portion of them. From that table come the V and J calls and clone size; the DNA was used to work out D and trimming. The sample gives about 74,000 clones, roughly 90% of which show up once; approximately 4.8% is in the top ten. V was pared by 0 bases and J by 2 bases, with 11 bases between. The CDR3 length is 15 residues. The germline V gene has CDR1 SNHLY and CDR2 FYNNEI. This TCR derives from a woman between 55 and 75 years old with active COVID-19. The material sequenced was peripheral blood. The chain is built from TRBV2 and TRBJ2-7, with D perhaps TRBD2 (5 bases). The CDR3 reads CASSEALRGTYEQYF. The CDR3 DNA sequence: TGTGCCAGCAGTGAAGCGCTTCGGGGTACCTACGAGCAGTACTTC.